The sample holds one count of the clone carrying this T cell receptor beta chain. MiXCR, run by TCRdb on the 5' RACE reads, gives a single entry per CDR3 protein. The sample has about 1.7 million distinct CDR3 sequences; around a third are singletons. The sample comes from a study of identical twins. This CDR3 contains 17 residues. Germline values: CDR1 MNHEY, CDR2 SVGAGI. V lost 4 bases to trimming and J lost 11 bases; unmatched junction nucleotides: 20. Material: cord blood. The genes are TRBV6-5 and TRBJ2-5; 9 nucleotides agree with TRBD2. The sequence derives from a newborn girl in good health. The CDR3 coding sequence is TGTGCCAGCAGTTCCTATAGCGGGAGTGGGGCCTACAATGAGCAGTACTTC. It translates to CASSSYSGSGAYNEQYF.